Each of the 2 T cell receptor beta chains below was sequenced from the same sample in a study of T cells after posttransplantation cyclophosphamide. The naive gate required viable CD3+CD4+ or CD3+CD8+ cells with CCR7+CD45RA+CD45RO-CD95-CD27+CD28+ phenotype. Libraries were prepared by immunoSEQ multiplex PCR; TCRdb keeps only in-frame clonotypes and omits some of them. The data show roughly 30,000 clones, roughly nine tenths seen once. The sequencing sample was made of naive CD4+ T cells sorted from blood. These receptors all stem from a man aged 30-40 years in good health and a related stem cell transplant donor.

CDR3 DNA sequence: TGTGCCAGTCACAGGGGCTCGGAACTCGGTGAAGCTTTCTTT. This encodes CASHRGSELGEAFF. This rearrangement joins TRBV19 to TRBJ1-1; 7 bases map to TRBD1. CDR1 is LNHDA and CDR2 is SQIVND in the germline V gene (reference sequence). The V segment lost 8 bases and the J segment 7 bases; nucleotides outside the gene matches: 13. CDR3 length: 14 residues.

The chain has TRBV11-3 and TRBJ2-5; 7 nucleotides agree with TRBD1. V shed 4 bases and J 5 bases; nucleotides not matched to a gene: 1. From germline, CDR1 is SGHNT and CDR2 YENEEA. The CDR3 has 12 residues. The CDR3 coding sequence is TGTGCCAGCAGCTCGGACAGGGAGACCCAGTACTTC. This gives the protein CASSSDRETQYF.